Listed here are 5 T cell receptor beta chains from one sample, sequenced in a study of metastatic and nonmetastatic thyroid tumors. None of the patients had undergone any treatment ahead of thyroid surgery. TCRdb recomputed clones from the PCR reads via MiXCR. The repertoire holds about 59,000 clones, under 20% seen once, with less than 9.5% in the top ten. The sample consisted of blood. The receptors stem from a male donor with papillary thyroid cancer or a benign thyroid nodule (not recorded which). Some clones in this sample may be carry-over from other donors' samples.

This clone was seen at least ten times. The chain combines TRBV14 with TRBJ2-6; tentatively, D is TRBD1 (5 bases). Trimming removed 4 bases from V and 0 bases from J, with 19 bases in between. The CDR3 is 19 amino acids. Germline lookup yields CDR1 SGHDN and CDR2 FVKESK. CDR3 amino acids: CASSRRLGLLSSGANVLTF. CDR3 sequence (DNA): TGTGCCAGCAGCCGAAGACTGGGGCTTCTGTCCTCTGGGGCCAACGTCCTGACTTTC.

This clone has at least ten counts. The V gene is TRBV6-5, the J gene TRBJ1-4, with D perhaps matching TRBD1 (6 bases). The CDR3 sequence is 16 residues long. V was clipped by 0 bases and J by 6 bases, with 14 bases between them. CDR1 MNHEY and CDR2 SVGAGI come from the germline V gene. The CDR3 protein is CASSYSGQSWYEKLFF. The CDR3 region has the DNA TGTGCCAGCAGTTACTCCGGACAGTCTTGGTATGAAAAACTGTTTTTT.

This clone showed up many times. CDR3 nucleotides: TGTGCCACCAGTGACAATAGCGGGAGGGTAACAGATACGCAGTATTTT. Protein: CATSDNSGRVTDTQYF. The chain joins TRBV24-1 to TRBJ2-3; 11 bases line up with TRBD2. Germline values: CDR1 KGHDR, CDR2 SFDVKD. This CDR3 has 16 amino acids. The J segment lost 3 bases and the V segment lost 4 bases, leaving 5 bases of the junction unmatched.

This clone was seen at least ten times. The J gene is TRBJ2-1, the V gene TRBV28; D is uncertain. This CDR3 has 10 residues. Between the trimmed V and J ends, which lost 9 bases and 7 bases, there was a span of 7 bases. CDR1 and CDR2 (germline): MDHEN, SYDVKM. CDR3 nucleotide sequence: TGTGCCAGTTCCCGGAATGAGCAGTTCTTC. Its translation: CASSRNEQFF.

This clone was detected only a few times. This chain joins TRBV19 and TRBJ2-7; D is undetermined. The V end lost 6 bases, the J end lost 2 bases, and 11 bases lay between the germline ends. Per germline, CDR1 LNHDA and CDR2 SQIVND (reference sequence). This CDR3 spans 13 amino acids. The CDR3 nucleotides read TGTGCCAGTAGCAAGGATTTGGCCTACGAGCAGTACTTC. Protein: CASSKDLAYEQYF.